This T cell receptor beta chain comes out of a study of cytomegalovirus exposure and HLA in healthy donors. The V gene's germline CDR1 is LNHDA and CDR2 SQIVND (reference sequence). The CDR3 has 13 residues. Trimming cost V 3 bases and J 6 bases, with 11 bases left between them. PCR primers comprised 60 Vbeta and 13 Jbeta primers. The method was immunoSEQ multiplex PCR; TCRdb's version includes in-frame clones alone and lacks a portion of them. The sample shows some 170,000 clones, roughly 72% of them seen only once. This chain uses TRBV19 with TRBJ1-2, with D possibly TRBD1 on 5 matching bases. The clonotype comes from a woman between 40 and 55 years old in good health and CMV-seronegative. Input material: PBMCs. CDR3 protein: CASSIGRVNGYTF. The CDR3 nucleotides read TGTGCCAGTAGTATCGGCAGGGTTAATGGCTACACCTTC.